This TCR beta chain was recorded in a study of T cells after yellow fever vaccination. TCRdb re-analysed the 5' RACE reads in MiXCR, keeping a single row per CDR3 protein. The sample lists about 430,000 distinct CDR3 sequences; 18% were seen once. This specimen consisted of PBMCs, obtained before the yellow fever booster vaccination. The TCR originated in a man aged 18 to 29 who received the YFV17D yellow fever vaccine.

The CDR3 loop reads CASSRQGTSYNSPLHF. CDR3 nucleotide sequence: TGTGCCAGCAGTCGACAGGGGACGTCGTATAATTCACCCCTCCACTTT. This chain links TRBV12-3 or TRBV12-4 with TRBJ1-6, with 8 positions matching TRBD1. The CDR3 spans 16 residues. Trimming cost V 5 bases and J 4 bases; bases outside gene matches: 7.